Sequencing of this T cell receptor (beta chain) was carried out in a study of blood T cell repertoires in COVID-19. As for the study in general: The United States, Italy and Spain provided the acute and convalescent COVID-19 samples. PBMCs, B-cell-depleted T cells, or T cells provided the cDNA or gDNA that made up the material.

Original data processing: Reference gene primer amplification in the assay estimated nucleated cell counts. Data came from immunoSEQ multiplex PCR; TCRdb stores just in-frame clones and leaves some out. V, J and clone size are those of that table, while D and trimming were read from the DNA. This sample has about 190,000 clones, with roughly 89% found just once. Germline CDR1 is KGHSH and CDR2 is LQKENI. The ends lost 5 bases at V and 0 bases at J; junction bases unmatched: 10. The CDR3 is 17 residues long. V and J are TRBV18 and TRBJ2-3; 8 bases are a match to TRBD2. The source of this sequence is a man aged 35 to 55 with acute or convalescent COVID-19. Material for sequencing was peripheral blood. The CDR3 DNA reads as TGTGCCAGCTCATCTCTATTGACTAGCGCCAGCACAGATACGCAGTATTTT. This translates into CASSSLLTSASTDTQYF.